This entry features one T cell receptor (beta chain) sequence. The data belong to a study of blood T cell repertoires in COVID-19. Measured with immunoSEQ multiplex PCR; TCRdb has only the in-frame clones, and not every one. Seen here are some 26,000 clones, roughly 90% observed once, and the top ten hold 2.7%. Sample: peripheral blood. The source of this sequence is a human donor in a cohort sampled during active COVID-19.

The CDR3, as DNA: TGCAGTGCTAGAGAAGAGGATACGCAGTATTTT. It encodes CSAREEDTQYF. This chain links TRBV20-1 with TRBJ2-3, with D uncertain. V was trimmed by 0 bases and J by 6 bases, leaving 4 bases between them. The CDR3 covers 11 residues. Germline V lookup: CDR1 DFQATT, CDR2 SNEGSKA (reference sequence).